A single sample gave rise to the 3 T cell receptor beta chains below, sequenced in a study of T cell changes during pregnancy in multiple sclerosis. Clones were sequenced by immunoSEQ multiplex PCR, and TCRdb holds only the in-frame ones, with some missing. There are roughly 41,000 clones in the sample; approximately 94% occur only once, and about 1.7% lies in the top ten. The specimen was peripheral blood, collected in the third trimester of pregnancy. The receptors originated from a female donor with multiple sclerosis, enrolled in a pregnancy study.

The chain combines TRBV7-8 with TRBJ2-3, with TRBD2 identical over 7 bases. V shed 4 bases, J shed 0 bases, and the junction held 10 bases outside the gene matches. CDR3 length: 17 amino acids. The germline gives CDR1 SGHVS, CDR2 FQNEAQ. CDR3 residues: CASSSEGRASSTDTQYF. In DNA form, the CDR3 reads TGTGCCAGCAGCTCCGAAGGGAGGGCCTCTAGCACAGATACGCAGTATTTT. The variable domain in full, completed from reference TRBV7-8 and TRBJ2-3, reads GAGVSQSPRYKVAKRGQDVALRCDPISGHVSLFWYQQALGQGPEFLTYFQNEAQLDKSGLPSDRFFAERPEGSVSTLKIQRTQQEDSAVYLCASSSEGRASSTDTQYFGPGTRLTVL.

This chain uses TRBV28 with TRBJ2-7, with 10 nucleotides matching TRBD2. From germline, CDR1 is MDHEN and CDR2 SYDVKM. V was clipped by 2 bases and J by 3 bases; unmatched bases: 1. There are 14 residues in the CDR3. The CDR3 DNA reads TGTGCCAGCAGTTTAGGGACTAGCGACTACGAGCAGTACTTC. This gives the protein CASSLGTSDYEQYF.

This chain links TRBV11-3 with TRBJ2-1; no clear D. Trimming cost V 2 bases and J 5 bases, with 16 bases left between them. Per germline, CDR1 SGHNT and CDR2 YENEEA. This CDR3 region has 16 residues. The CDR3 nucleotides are TGTGCCAGCAGCTTATTGGGCACCTCAAGAAACAATGAGCAGTTCTTC. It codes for CASSLLGTSRNNEQFF. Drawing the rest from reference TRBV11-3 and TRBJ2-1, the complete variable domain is EAGVVQSPRYKIIEKKQPVAFWCNPISGHNTLYWYLQNLGQGPELLIRYENEEAVDDSQLPKDRFSAERLKGVDSTLKIQPAELGDSAVYLCASSLLGTSRNNEQFFGPGTRLTVL.